The source of this TCR beta chain is a study of blood T cell repertoires in COVID-19 (TCRdb year 2020). For the study in its entirety: Collaborator samples came from the United States, Italy and Spain and covered acute and convalescent phases of COVID-19. The material from the prospective study consisted of cDNA or gDNA derived from T cells, B-cell-depleted T cells, or PBMCs. The dataset comprised deeply sampled blood TCRbeta repertoires from subjects exposed to, actively infected with, or recovered from COVID-19. A freely available public database, intended as a resource for researchers studying the immune response to SARS-CoV-2, is where the repertoires were released. Samples were obtained from the ongoing ImmuneRACE study (first 160 participants) and from roughly 1,300 subjects provided by 6 global collaborators. A de-identified subject ID, COVID-19 status, age in years and sex were almost always included in the sample metadata. Where HLA class I and class II types were available, the types were taken from metadata supplied by the sample provider, not from assay-based typing. The research as a whole found: The quantity of clinical and demographic metadata differed by source and by participant and was supplied without curation.

CDR1 and CDR2 (MNHNY, SVGAGI) derive from the germline V gene (reference sequence). There are 15 amino acids in the CDR3, from cysteine to phenylalanine inclusive. Left in the record is the CDR3 DNA by itself, 45 bases read in frame from the first base. Relative to germline, V is missing 2 bases and J is missing 8 bases, with 9 bases of the junction outside any gene match. This clone has only one observation. The antigen it binds to is not known. Base qualities are not recorded, but no much larger clone differs from it by a single base. Enrolling through a virtual design, the prospective study's participants ranged in age from roughly 18 to 95 years and lived across about two dozen United States geographic areas. To assign participants to cohorts, the prospective study relied on clinical history that participants themselves reported in a screening survey and a study questionnaire. In the prospective study, mobile phlebotomists collected whole blood, serum and a nasopharyngeal or oropharyngeal swab from each participant. Additional blood draws and questionnaires over an approximately two-month period could optionally be provided by prospective study participants. Blood samples from the prospective study were shipped frozen or at room temperature prior to DNA extraction.

The immunoSEQ Assay, a bias-controlled multiplex PCR, was used to amplify TCRbeta CDR3 regions from genomic DNA. The paper's processing steps were these. The number of nucleated cells in each sample was estimated from the amplification of reference gene primers within the assay. To quantify the absolute abundance of each unique TCRbeta CDR3 rearrangement, sequence reads were collapsed and filtered. Productive Simpson clonality was computed per sample as the square root of Simpson's diversity index over productive rearrangements. TCRdb limited this immuneACCESS table to in-frame rearrangements with V and J called. A share of clones is missing; checked studies link under half to unresolved V genes, and the rest is unexplained. Clonal size and the V and J genes are those of that table, whereas D and trimming came from the DNA. For this sample the table gives hundreds of thousands of clones, of which about 86% were detected only once. The ten largest clones represent 3.5% to 4.5% of the sample.

The V and J genes are TRBV6-6 and TRBJ1-2; 9 central bases correspond to TRBD1. Sequencing input: PBMCs or T cells enriched from blood (not recorded which). The sequence was obtained from a woman aged 40 to 50 with acute COVID-19. The CDR3 loop reads CASSYTGTGRMGYTF. The DNA reads as follows: TGTGCCAGCAGTTACACCGGGACAGGGAGGATGGGCTACACCTTC.